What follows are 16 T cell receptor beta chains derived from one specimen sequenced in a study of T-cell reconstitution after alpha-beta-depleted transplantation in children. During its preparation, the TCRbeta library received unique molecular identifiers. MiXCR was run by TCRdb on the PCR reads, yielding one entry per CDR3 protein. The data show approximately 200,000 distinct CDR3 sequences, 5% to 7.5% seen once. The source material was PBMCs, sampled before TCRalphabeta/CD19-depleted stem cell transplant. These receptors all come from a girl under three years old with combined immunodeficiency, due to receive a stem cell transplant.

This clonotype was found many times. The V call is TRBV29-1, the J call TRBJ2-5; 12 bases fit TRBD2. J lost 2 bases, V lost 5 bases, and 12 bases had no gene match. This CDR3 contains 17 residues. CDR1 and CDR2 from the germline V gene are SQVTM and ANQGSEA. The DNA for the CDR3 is TGCAGCGTTCGGGGGTTGACTAGCGGGAGTCGACAAGAGACCCAGTACTTC. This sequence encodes CSVRGLTSGSRQETQYF.

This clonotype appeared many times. The CDR3, as DNA: TGTGCCAGCAGCCAAATGGACGGTGACTACGAGCAGTACTTC. Translated, it gives CASSQMDGDYEQYF. This sequence joins TRBV9 and TRBJ2-7; D is uncertain. This CDR3 spans 14 amino acids. V was cut by 4 bases and J by 3 bases, with 14 bases left in between. CDR1 is SGDLS and CDR2 is YYNGEE in the germline V gene.

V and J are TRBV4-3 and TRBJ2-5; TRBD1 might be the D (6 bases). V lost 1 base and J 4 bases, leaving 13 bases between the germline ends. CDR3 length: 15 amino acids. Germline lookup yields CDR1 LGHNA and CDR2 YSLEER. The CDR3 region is CASSQGTGLGETQYF. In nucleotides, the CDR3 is TGCGCCAGCAGCCAAGGCACAGGGTTGGGAGAGACCCAGTACTTC.

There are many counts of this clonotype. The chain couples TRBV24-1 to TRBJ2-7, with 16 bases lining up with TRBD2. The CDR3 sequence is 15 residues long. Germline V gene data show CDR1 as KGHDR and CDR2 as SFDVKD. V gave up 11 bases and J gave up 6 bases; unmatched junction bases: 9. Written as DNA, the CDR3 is TGTGCCATCGCTCCGGGACTAGCGGGAGGGGGCGAGCAGTACTTC. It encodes CAIAPGLAGGGEQYF.

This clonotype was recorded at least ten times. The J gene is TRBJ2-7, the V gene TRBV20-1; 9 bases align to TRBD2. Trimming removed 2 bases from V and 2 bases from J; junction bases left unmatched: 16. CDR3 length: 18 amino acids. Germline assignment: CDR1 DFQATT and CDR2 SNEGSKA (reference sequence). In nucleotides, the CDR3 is TGCAGTGCTAGACTCCCGGCTAAGAGGGGGACTAGCCCCTACGAGCAGTACTTC. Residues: CSARLPAKRGTSPYEQYF.

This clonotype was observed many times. CDR3 sequence (DNA): TGCGCCAGCAGCCAACGAAAGGGGTCCTTAGAGGACTACGAGCAGTACTTC. This codes for CASSQRKGSLEDYEQYF. The gene calls are TRBV4-1 and TRBJ2-7; a possible D gene is TRBD1 (5 bases). The germline gives CDR1 MGHRA, CDR2 YSYEKL. Trimming left V 2 bases short and J 3 bases short, with 20 bases between. This CDR3 has 17 amino acids.

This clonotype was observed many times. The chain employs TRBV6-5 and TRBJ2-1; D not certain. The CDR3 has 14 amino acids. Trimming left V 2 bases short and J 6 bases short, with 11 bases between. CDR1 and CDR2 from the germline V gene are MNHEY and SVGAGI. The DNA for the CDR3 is TGTGCCAGCAGTTACGGACGGGCCCTCAATGAGCAGTTCTTC. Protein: CASSYGRALNEQFF.

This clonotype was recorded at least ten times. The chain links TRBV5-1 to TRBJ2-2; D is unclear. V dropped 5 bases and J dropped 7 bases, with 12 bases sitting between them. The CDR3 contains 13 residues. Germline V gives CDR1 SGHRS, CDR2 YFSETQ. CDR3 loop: CASSDPADGELFF. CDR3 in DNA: TGCGCCAGCAGTGACCCCGCGGACGGGGAGCTGTTTTTT.

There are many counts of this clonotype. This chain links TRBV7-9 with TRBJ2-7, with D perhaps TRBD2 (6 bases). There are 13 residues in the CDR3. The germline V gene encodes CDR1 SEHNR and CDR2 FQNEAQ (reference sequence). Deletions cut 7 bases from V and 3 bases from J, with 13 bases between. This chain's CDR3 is CASNPGGVYEQYF. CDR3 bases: TGTGCCAGCAACCCGGGCGGGGTCTACGAGCAGTACTTC. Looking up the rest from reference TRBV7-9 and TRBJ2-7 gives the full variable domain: DTGVSQNPRHKITKRGQNVTFRCDPISEHNRLYWYRQTLGQGPEFLTYFQNEAQLEKSRLLSDRFSAERPKGSFSTLEIQRTEQGDSAMYLCASNPGGVYEQYFGPGTRLTVT.

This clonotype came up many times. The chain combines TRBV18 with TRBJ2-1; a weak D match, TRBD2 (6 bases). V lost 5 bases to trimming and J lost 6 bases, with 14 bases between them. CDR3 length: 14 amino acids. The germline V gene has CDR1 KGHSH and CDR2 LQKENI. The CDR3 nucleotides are TGTGCCAGCTCATCACGACTAGTTGGCAATGAGCAGTTCTTC. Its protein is CASSSRLVGNEQFF.

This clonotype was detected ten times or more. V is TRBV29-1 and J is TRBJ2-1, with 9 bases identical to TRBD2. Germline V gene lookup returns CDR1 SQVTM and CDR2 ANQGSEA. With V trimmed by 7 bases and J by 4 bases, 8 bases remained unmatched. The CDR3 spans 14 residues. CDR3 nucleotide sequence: TGCAGCGCTCTTAGCGGGAGAAAGTACAATGAGCAGTTCTTC. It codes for CSALSGRKYNEQFF.

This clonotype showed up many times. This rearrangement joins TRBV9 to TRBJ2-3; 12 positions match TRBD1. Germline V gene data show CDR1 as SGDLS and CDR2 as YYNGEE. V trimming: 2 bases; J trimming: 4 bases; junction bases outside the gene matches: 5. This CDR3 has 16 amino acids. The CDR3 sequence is CASSVHGTGGSDTQYF. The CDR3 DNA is TGTGCCAGCAGCGTCCACGGGACAGGGGGCTCAGATACGCAGTATTTT. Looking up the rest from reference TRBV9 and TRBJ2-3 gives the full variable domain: DSGVTQTPKHLITATGQRVTLRCSPRSGDLSVYWYQQSLDQGLQFLIQYYNGEERAKGNILERFSAQQFPDLHSELNLSSLELGDSALYFCASSVHGTGGSDTQYFGPGTRLTVL.

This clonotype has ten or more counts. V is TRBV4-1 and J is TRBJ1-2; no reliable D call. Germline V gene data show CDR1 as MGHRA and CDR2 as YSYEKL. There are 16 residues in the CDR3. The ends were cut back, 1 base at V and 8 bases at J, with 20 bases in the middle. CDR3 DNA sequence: TGCGCCAGCAGCCAAGCCCTCGAGGGAATTCGGCGCGGCTACACCTTC. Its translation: CASSQALEGIRRGYTF.

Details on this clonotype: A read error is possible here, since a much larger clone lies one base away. CDR3 in amino acids: CSSNSDFPRNEQFF. CDR3 coding DNA: TGTTCCAGCAATAGCGACTTCCCCCGGAATGAGCAGTTCTTC. The chain links TRBV25-1 to TRBJ2-1, with D possibly being TRBD2 (5 bases). The CDR3 length is 14 residues. Germline CDR1 and CDR2: MGHDK and SYGVNS.

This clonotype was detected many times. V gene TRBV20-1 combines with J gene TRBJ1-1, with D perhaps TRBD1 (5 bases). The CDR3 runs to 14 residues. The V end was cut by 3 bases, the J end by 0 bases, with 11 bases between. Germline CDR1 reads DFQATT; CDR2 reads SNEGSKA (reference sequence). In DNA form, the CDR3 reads TGCAGTGCTAGTCTCTGGACAATGAACACTGAAGCTTTCTTT. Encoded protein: CSASLWTMNTEAFF.

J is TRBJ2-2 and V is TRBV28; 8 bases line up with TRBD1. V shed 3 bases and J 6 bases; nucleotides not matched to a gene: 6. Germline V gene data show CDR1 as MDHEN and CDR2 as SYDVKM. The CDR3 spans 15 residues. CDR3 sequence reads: CASSFRDRGPGELFF. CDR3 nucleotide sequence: TGTGCCAGCAGTTTCCGCGACAGGGGACCCGGGGAGCTGTTTTTT.